This T cell receptor (beta chain) was obtained from a study of T cells after posttransplantation cyclophosphamide. Study observations and caveats: TRB overlap between skin or GI tissue T cells and blood was limited. Recipient CMV seropositivity and CMV reactivation strongly tracked TRB clonality. Later post-transplant blood repertoires were often dominated by donor CD8+ memory clones.

This CDR3 region has 14 residues. The junction had 8 bases not matched to a gene; V was cut back by 6 bases and J by 5 bases. The germline gives CDR1 SGHTA, CDR2 FQGNSA. Assay: immunoSEQ multiplex PCR; the TCRdb copy retains only in-frame clones and omits some. This sample has 34,000 or so clones, each found more than once. This clone was recorded many times. Its matching antigen is unknown. The chain couples TRBV7-2 to TRBJ2-7, with 9 bases matching TRBD1. The clonotype originates from a woman aged 45 to 65 in good health and a related stem cell transplant donor. Sample: PBMCs. CDR3 nucleotide sequence: TGTGCCAGCAGTCCACAGGGGGCTTCGCACGAGCAGTACTTC. It specifies CASSPQGASHEQYF.